This record covers a single T cell receptor beta chain. This sample is part of a study of blood T cell repertoires in COVID-19. Trimming removed 5 bases at V and 2 bases at J, with 18 bases between. The CDR3 contains 16 residues. From germline, CDR1 is SGHVS and CDR2 FQNEAQ. Clones were read by immunoSEQ multiplex PCR, and TCRdb kept only the in-frame ones, dropping some. The sample has about 310,000 clones; about 91% are singletons. The sequenced sample consisted of PBMCs or T cells enriched from blood (not recorded which). The chain combines TRBV7-8 with TRBJ1-2; D perhaps matches TRBD1 (5 bases). This receptor was taken from a woman between 18 and 29 years old who had recovered from COVID-19. The CDR3 nucleotides are TGTGCCAGCAGCCAGCGATCGGCAGGGCGCAACTATGGCTACACCTTC. Translating gives CASSQRSAGRNYGYTF.